A single sample is the source of the 21 T cell receptor beta chains below, sequenced in a study of CD8 T cells in Susac syndrome. RNA totalling about 0.45 to 1 ug underwent reverse transcription with random hexamers. TCRdb independently ran MiXCR on the immunoSEQ multiplex PCR reads; one entry per CDR3 protein. This table holds some 100,000 distinct CDR3 sequences, 85% to 95% found once. The sample consisted of CD4+ T cells from PBMCs. The receptors stem from a human donor in good health.

The count of this clonotype is one. The V gene is TRBV3-1, the J gene TRBJ2-7; D is perhaps TRBD1 (6 bases). Germline loops: CDR1 LGHDT, CDR2 YNNKEL (reference sequence). CDR3 length: 15 residues. V was clipped by 1 base and J by 2 bases, with 12 bases between them. The CDR3 sequence: CASSQGGLLTYEQYF. DNA of the CDR3: TGTGCCAGCAGCCAAGGGGGGCTCTTGACCTACGAGCAGTACTTC.

This sequence joins TRBV9 and TRBJ1-2; 7 nucleotides align to TRBD1. CDR1 is SGDLS, CDR2 YYNGEE, per germline. J gave up 6 bases and V 1 base, and 9 bases lay outside the gene matches. The CDR3 spans 15 residues. CDR3 protein: CASSVPRTGYNGYTF. The CDR3 DNA is TGTGCCAGCAGCGTACCTCGGACAGGTTATAATGGCTACACCTTC.

The chain carries TRBV5-1 and TRBJ2-6, with 7 bases aligning to TRBD1. Germline V gives CDR1 SGHRS, CDR2 YFSETQ. The J segment lost 0 bases and the V segment lost 4 bases, leaving 13 bases of the junction unmatched. The CDR3 spans 19 residues. The DNA of the CDR3 is TGCGCCAGCAGCCTCCGCGGACAGGCTTATAGCTCTGGGGCCAACGTCCTGACTTTC. The encoded protein is CASSLRGQAYSSGANVLTF.

The rearrangement uses TRBV2 and TRBJ1-2; weak D call: TRBD1 (5 bases). Trimming stripped 4 bases from V and 4 bases from J, with 19 bases between. The CDR3 spans 16 residues. Germline CDR1 is SNHLY and CDR2 is FYNNEI. CDR3 bases: TGTGCCAGCAGTGGGGGGGTGGCATCTGGACCCTATGGCTACACCTTC. Translated: CASSGGVASGPYGYTF.

This chain links TRBV2 with TRBJ2-3; 11 nucleotides line up with TRBD2. The CDR3 totals 18 residues. The germline gives CDR1 SNHLY, CDR2 FYNNEI. V was clipped by 5 bases and J by 0 bases; unmatched bases: 10. The CDR3 DNA is TGTGCCAGCAGTCCGGGACTAGCGGAGCCCCGCAGCACAGATACGCAGTATTTT. Residues: CASSPGLAEPRSTDTQYF.

The chain is built from TRBV7-2 and TRBJ2-5, with 7 bases lining up with TRBD2. V lost 5 bases to trimming and J lost 4 bases; unmatched junction nucleotides: 10. CDR1 and CDR2 (germline): SGHTA, FQGNSA. This CDR3 contains 15 residues. The CDR3 loop reads CASSMRWTSGETQYF. The CDR3 region has the DNA TGTGCCAGCAGCATGCGTTGGACTAGTGGAGAGACCCAGTACTTC.

This chain joins TRBV5-4 and TRBJ2-5; 8 bases match TRBD2. This CDR3 is 15 amino acids long. V trimming: 5 bases; J trimming: 5 bases; junction bases outside the gene matches: 11. Looked up from germline, CDR1 is SGHNT and CDR2 is YYREEE (reference sequence). CDR3 residues: CASSFSGGALETQYF. The DNA for the CDR3 is TGTGCCAGCAGTTTTTCCGGGGGGGCGTTGGAGACCCAGTACTTC.

DNA for the CDR3: TGTGCCATCAGTGAATCGACTAGCGGGAGGATCAGTGAGCAGTTCTTC. Translated, it gives CAISESTSGRISEQFF. This chain joins TRBV10-3 and TRBJ2-1, with 13 bases lining up with TRBD2. The germline V gene has CDR1 ENHRY and CDR2 SYGVKD. Trimming took 3 bases from V and 9 from J; bases not matched to a gene: 8. CDR3 length: 16 amino acids.

The chain employs TRBV11-2 and TRBJ2-5, with 7 bases identical to TRBD1. In germline, CDR1 is SGHAT, CDR2 FQNNGV. The V segment lost 5 bases and the J segment 2 bases; nucleotides outside the gene matches: 11. This CDR3 contains 16 residues. This CDR3 is CASSLRDSPIQETQYF. CDR3 coding DNA: TGTGCCAGCAGCCTGAGGGACAGCCCTATTCAAGAGACCCAGTACTTC.

This clonotype is a singleton in its sample. The V call is TRBV20-1, the J call TRBJ1-5, with TRBD1 as a possible D gene (5 bases). Germline CDR1 and CDR2: DFQATT and SNEGSKA (reference sequence). V lost 0 bases, J lost 5 bases, and 5 bases lay in between. The CDR3 has 12 residues. CDR3 region: CSAREGDQPQHF. The CDR3 DNA reads as TGCAGTGCTAGAGAGGGGGATCAGCCCCAGCATTTT.

The chain has TRBV11-2 and TRBJ2-5; 7 nucleotides match TRBD2. The J segment lost 2 bases and the V segment lost 4 bases, leaving 7 bases of the junction unmatched. The CDR3 sequence is 15 residues long. CDR1 and CDR2 (germline): SGHAT, FQNNGV. CDR3 sequence (DNA): TGTGCCAGCAGCTCCGGTTGGGGGGGGCAAGAGACCCAGTACTTC. As protein: CASSSGWGGQETQYF.

The V and J genes are TRBV2 and TRBJ2-3; TRBD2 matches 12 bases. The V gene end was trimmed by 7 bases and the J gene end by 4 bases; junction bases not matched to a gene: 3. The CDR3 contains 14 residues. Germline values: CDR1 SNHLY, CDR2 FYNNEI. CDR3 amino acids: CASKGLAGPDTQYF. CDR3 DNA: TGTGCCAGCAAGGGACTAGCGGGTCCAGATACGCAGTATTTT.

The rearrangement joins TRBV6-5 to TRBJ2-3, with 14 bases lining up with TRBD2. This CDR3 region has 19 residues. J was trimmed by 1 base and V by 2 bases; bases with no gene match: 8. CDR1 MNHEY and CDR2 SVGAGI come from the germline V gene. The CDR3 nucleotides read TGTGCCAGCAGTTACGGGACTAGCGGGAGAGGGGGGGGCACAGATACGCAGTATTTT. This translates into CASSYGTSGRGGGTDTQYF.

The chain recombines TRBV11-1 with TRBJ2-1, with 9 positions matching TRBD2. Germline lookup yields CDR1 SGHAT and CDR2 FQDESV (reference sequence). This CDR3 has 20 amino acids. With 5 bases clipped from V and 0 bases from J, the junction kept 17 bases outside the gene matches. The CDR3 coding sequence is TGTGCCAGCAGCCTCTTCCTCGGAGCGGGGGGTACGATCTCCTACAATGAGCAGTTCTTC. It is translated as CASSLFLGAGGTISYNEQFF.

The V call is TRBV29-1, the J call TRBJ2-7, with 7 positions matching TRBD1. This CDR3 spans 13 amino acids. The junction had 11 bases not matched to a gene; V was cut back by 8 bases and J by 4 bases. The germline CDR1 and CDR2 sequences are SQVTM and ANQGSEA. CDR3 residues: CSFRDRHYYEQYF. Written as DNA, the CDR3 is TGCAGCTTCCGGGACAGACATTATTACGAGCAGTACTTC.

The genes are TRBV5-1 and TRBJ2-7; D not certain. Trimming shortened V by 2 bases and J by 1 base, and 13 bases separated the two germline ends. This CDR3 has 15 amino acids. CDR1 is SGHRS, CDR2 YFSETQ, per germline. The CDR3 region has the DNA TGCGCCAGCAGCTTTGAATTACGAAGTTCCTACGAGCAGTACTTC. Translating gives CASSFELRSSYEQYF.

This clonotype has just one count. The chain is built from TRBV19 and TRBJ1-3; 7 bases fit TRBD1. The CDR3 length is 14 residues. Trimming took 10 bases from V and 3 from J; bases not matched to a gene: 9. CDR1 is LNHDA and CDR2 is SQIVND in the germline V gene (reference sequence). In nucleotides, the CDR3 is TGTGCCACTCGGGACAGACGGGGTGGAAACACCATATATTTT. Translation: CATRDRRGGNTIYF.

The chain recombines TRBV4-1 with TRBJ2-1, with unresolved D. This CDR3 contains 15 residues. V shed 0 bases and J shed 6 bases, with 12 bases lying between them. Germline V gives CDR1 MGHRA, CDR2 YSYEKL. The CDR3 DNA sequence: TGCGCCAGCAGCCAAGATTTTCAGGCTTCCAATGAGCAGTTCTTC. This sequence encodes CASSQDFQASNEQFF.

The CDR3 coding sequence is TGCGCCAGCAGCCAAGAATCGGGCTCTGGCTATGGCTACACCTTC. Protein: CASSQESGSGYGYTF. The V call is TRBV4-3, the J call TRBJ1-2, with no clear D. Germline-derived CDR1 and CDR2 are LGHNA and YSLEER. The CDR3 has 15 amino acids. The V end lost 0 bases, the J end lost 4 bases, and 12 bases lay between the germline ends.

This chain links TRBV7-3 with TRBJ2-7; TRBD1 or TRBD2 may be the D gene (8 bases each). Germline CDR1 is SGHTA and CDR2 is FQGTGA. This CDR3 comprises 18 residues. The V gene lost 5 bases and the J gene lost 2 bases, with 25 bases spanning the gap. Written as DNA, the CDR3 is TGTGCCAGCAGCCCAGTCGGGGGGGACGGGACAGGTACCTACGAGCAGTACTTC. Amino acid sequence: CASSPVGGDGTGTYEQYF. Supplemented by reference TRBV7-3 and TRBJ2-7, the full variable domain reads GAGVSQTPSNKVTEKGKYVELRCDPISGHTALYWYRQSLGQGPEFLIYFQGTGAADDSGLPNDRFFAVRPEGSVSTLKIQRTERGDSAVYLCASSPVGGDGTGTYEQYFGPGTRLTVT.

The chain joins TRBV5-6 to TRBJ2-1; D is unclear. The CDR3 has 16 residues. V was trimmed by 1 base and J by 4 bases, leaving 15 bases between them. The germline V gene encodes CDR1 SGHDT and CDR2 YYEEEE. This chain's CDR3 is CASSLPGYTDYNEQFF. The CDR3 DNA reads TGTGCCAGCAGCTTGCCTGGTTACACAGATTACAATGAGCAGTTCTTC.